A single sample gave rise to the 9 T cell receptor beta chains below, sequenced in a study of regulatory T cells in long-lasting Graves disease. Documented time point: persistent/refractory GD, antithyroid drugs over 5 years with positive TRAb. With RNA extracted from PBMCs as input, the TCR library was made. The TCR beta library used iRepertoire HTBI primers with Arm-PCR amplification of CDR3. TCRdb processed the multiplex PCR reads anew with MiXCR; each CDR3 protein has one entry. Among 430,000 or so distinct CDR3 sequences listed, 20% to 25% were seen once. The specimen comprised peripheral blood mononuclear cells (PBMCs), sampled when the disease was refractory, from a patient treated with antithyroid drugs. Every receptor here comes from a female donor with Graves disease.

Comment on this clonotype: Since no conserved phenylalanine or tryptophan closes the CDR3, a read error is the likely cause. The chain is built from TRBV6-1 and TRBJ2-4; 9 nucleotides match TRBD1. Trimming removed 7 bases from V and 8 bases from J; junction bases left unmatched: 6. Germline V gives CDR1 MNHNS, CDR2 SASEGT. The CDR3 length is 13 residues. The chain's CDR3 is CASTPDRGDIQYL. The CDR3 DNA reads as TGTGCCAGCACTCCCGACAGGGGGGACATTCAGTACCTC.

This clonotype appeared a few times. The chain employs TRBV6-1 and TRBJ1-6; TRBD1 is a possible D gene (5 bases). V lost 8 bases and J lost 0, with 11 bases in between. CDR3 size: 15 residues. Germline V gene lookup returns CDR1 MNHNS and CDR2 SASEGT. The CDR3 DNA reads TGTGCCAGCCACCACAGGAGCTCCTATAATTCACCCCTCCACTTT. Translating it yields CASHHRSSYNSPLHF.

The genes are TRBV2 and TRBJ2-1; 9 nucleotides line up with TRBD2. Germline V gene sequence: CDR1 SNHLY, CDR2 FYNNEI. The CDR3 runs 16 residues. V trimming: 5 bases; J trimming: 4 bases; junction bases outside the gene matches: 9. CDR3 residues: CASSSFGREGYNEQFF. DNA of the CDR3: TGTGCCAGCAGTTCGTTCGGGCGGGAGGGGTACAATGAGCAGTTCTTC.

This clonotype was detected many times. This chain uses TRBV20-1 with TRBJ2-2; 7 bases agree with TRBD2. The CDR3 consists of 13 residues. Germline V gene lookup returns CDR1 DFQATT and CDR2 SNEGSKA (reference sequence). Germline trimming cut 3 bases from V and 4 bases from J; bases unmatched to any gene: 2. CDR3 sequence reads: CSASGRATGELFF. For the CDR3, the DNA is TGCAGTGCTAGTGGGAGGGCCACCGGGGAGCTGTTTTTT.

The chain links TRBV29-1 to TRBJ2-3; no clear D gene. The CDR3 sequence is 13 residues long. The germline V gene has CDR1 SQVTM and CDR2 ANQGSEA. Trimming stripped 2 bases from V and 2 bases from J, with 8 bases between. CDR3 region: CSVEMGHTDTQYF. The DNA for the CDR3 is TGCAGCGTTGAAATGGGCCACACAGATACGCAGTATTTT.

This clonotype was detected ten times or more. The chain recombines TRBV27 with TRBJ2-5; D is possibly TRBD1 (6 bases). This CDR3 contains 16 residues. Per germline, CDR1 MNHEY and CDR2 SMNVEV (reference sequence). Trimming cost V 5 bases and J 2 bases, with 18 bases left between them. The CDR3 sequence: CASSTVSETGQETQYF. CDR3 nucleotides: TGTGCCAGCAGTACCGTTTCTGAAACAGGGCAAGAGACCCAGTACTTC.

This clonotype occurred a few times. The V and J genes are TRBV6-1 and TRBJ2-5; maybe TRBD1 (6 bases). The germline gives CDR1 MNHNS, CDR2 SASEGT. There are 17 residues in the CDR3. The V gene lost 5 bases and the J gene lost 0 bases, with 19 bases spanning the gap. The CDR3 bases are TGTGCCAGCAGTAACCTCGGGACAACAACGTACCAAGAGACCCAGTACTTC. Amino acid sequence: CASSNLGTTTYQETQYF.

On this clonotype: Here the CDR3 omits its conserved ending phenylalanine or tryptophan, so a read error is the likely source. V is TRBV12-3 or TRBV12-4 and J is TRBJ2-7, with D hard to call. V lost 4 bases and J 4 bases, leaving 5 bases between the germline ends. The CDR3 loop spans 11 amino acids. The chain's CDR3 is CASSYGYEQYL. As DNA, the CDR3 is TGTGCCAGCAGTTATGGATACGAGCAGTACCTC.

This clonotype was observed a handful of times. CDR3 bases: TGTGCCTGGGGTCTCGGGAGTTCCTACGAGCAGTACTTC. Amino acid sequence: CAWGLGSSYEQYF. The V and J genes are TRBV30 and TRBJ2-7; maybe TRBD2 (6 bases). CDR3 size: 13 residues. Germline values: CDR1 GTSNPN, CDR2 SVGIG (reference sequence). V was cut by 5 bases and J by 1 base, with 12 bases left in between.